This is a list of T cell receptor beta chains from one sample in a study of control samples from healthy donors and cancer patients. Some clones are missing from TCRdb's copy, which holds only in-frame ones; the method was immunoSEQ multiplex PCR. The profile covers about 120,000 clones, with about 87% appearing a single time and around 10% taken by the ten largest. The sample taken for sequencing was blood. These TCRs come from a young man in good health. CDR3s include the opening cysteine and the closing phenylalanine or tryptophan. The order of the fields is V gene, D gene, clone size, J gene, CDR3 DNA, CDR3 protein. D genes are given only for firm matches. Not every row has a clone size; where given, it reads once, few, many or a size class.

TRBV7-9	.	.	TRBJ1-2	TGTGCCAGCAGCTTAGCGGCTCTATATGGCTACACCTTC	CASSLAALYGYTF
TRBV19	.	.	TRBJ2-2	TGTGCCAGTAGTATAAGTGATTCGAACACCGGGGAGCTGTTTTTT	CASSISDSNTGELFF
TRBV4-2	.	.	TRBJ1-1	TGTGCCAGCAGCCAAGAGCCCGACACTGAAGCTTTCTTT	CASSQEPDTEAFF
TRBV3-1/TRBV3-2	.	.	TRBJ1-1	TGTGCCAGCAGCCAATCAGGGATGAACACTGAAGCTTTCTTT	CASSQSGMNTEAFF
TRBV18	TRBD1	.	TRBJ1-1	TGTGCCAGCTCACCACAGGGGGCGGCTGAAGCTTTCTTT	CASSPQGAAEAFF
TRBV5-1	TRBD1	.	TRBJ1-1	TGCGCCAGCAGCTTACGGGGAGGACAGGACACTGAAGCTTTCTTT	CASSLRGGQDTEAFF
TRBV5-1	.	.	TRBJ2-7	TGCGCCAGCAGCTTAGGAGGGCAGCCCCTATACGAGCAGTACTTC	CASSLGGQPLYEQYF
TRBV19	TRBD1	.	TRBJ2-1	TGTGCCAGTAGTGCGGGGACAGGGGAAAATGAGCAGTTCTTC	CASSAGTGENEQFF
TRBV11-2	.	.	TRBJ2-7	TGTGCCAGCAGCTTAGGAGGGGAGTACGAGCAGTACTTC	CASSLGGEYEQYF
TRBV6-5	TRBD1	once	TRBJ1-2	TGTGCCAGTTCGACAGGGGGCGGCTACACCTTC	CASSTGGGYTF
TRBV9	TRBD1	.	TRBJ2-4	TGTGCCAGCAGCGTAGCCGGGACAGAAAACATTCAGTACTTC	CASSVAGTENIQYF
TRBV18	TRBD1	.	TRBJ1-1	TGTGCCAGCTCACTGCGGACAGGGGCAATGAACACTGAAGCTTTCTTT	CASSLRTGAMNTEAFF
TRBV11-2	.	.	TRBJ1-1	TGTGCCAGCACCGCGGGCCTTGTTGCTGAAGCTTTCTTT	CASTAGLVAEAFF
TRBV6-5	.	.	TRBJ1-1	TGTGCCAGCAGTTACTCCGACACCTACACTGAAGCTTTCTTT	CASSYSDTYTEAFF
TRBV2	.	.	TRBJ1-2	TGTGCCAGCAGCCTACAGGGATTGATTGACTACACCTTC	CASSLQGLIDYTF
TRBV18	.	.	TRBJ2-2	TGTGCCAGCTCACCACTTAACAGGGTCAACACCGGGGAGCTGTTTTTT	CASSPLNRVNTGELFF
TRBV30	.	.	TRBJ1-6	TGTGCCTGGAGGATGACGGTTTATAATTCACCCCTCCACTTT	CAWRMTVYNSPLHF